Listed below are T cell receptor beta chains from one sample, sequenced in a study of PD-L1 blockade in urothelial cancer. This table comes from immunoSEQ multiplex PCR, and its TCRdb copy is limited to in-frame clones, with some not included. The data hold roughly 52,000 clones, with more than 65% observed a single time. The sample consisted of PBMCs, taken around atezolizumab (anti-PD-L1) treatment. Every receptor here comes from a man in his 70s with urothelial cancer. Each CDR3 is given with its conserved first and last residue. The D gene is left open where the match is weak. Clone size is not always given. Where it is, it says once, few, many or a class for expanded clones.

j_gene,len,d_gene,abundance,v_gene,CDR3aa,CDR3nt
TRBJ2-3,12,NA,NA,TRBV19,CASATGTDTQYF,TGTGCCAGTGCCACGGGGACAGATACGCAGTATTTT
TRBJ1-4,13,NA,NA,TRBV6-5,CASRSPQESELFF,TGTGCCAGCAGGTCCCCCCAGGAATCGGAACTGTTTTTT
TRBJ1-2,13,NA,few,TRBV5-1,CASSLGQGEGYTF,TGCGCCAGCAGCTTGGGCCAGGGTGAAGGCTACACCTTC
TRBJ1-2,14,NA,NA,TRBV6-6,CASLNPDSSYGYTF,TGTGCCAGCCTGAACCCTGACAGTTCCTATGGCTACACCTTC
TRBJ1-4,14,NA,NA,TRBV29-1,CSTRGDATNEKLFF,TGCAGCACGAGAGGAGATGCAACTAATGAAAAACTGTTTTTT
TRBJ2-3,14,TRBD2,few,TRBV4-1,CASSQGVAGASQYF,TGCGCCAGCAGCCAAGGGGTGGCGGGAGCATCGCAGTATTTT
TRBJ1-4,16,NA,NA,TRBV5-4,CASSLEARARGEKLFF,TGTGCCAGCAGCCTGGAGGCGAGGGCCCGCGGCGAAAAACTGTTTTTT
TRBJ1-1,15,NA,NA,TRBV2,CASSEAPGVNTEAFF,TGTGCCAGCAGTGAAGCGCCGGGGGTGAACACTGAAGCTTTCTTT
TRBJ1-5,12,TRBD1,few,TRBV13,CASSLGQGTQHF,TGTGCCAGCAGCTTAGGACAGGGGACCCAGCATTTT
TRBJ2-3,16,TRBD2,NA,TRBV7-8,CASSFLAGGAWDTQYF,TGTGCCAGCAGCTTTCTAGCGGGAGGGGCGTGGGATACGCAGTATTTT
TRBJ1-2,12,NA,NA,TRBV6-4,CASTGHFLGYTF,TGTGCCAGCACTGGACACTTTCTAGGCTACACCTTC
TRBJ2-7,14,NA,NA,TRBV2,CASKRQLSSYEQYF,TGTGCCAGCAAAAGACAGCTGAGCTCCTACGAGCAGTACTTC
TRBJ2-7,12,NA,NA,TRBV28,CASSLGAGPQYF,TGTGCCAGCAGTTTAGGGGCAGGCCCCCAGTACTTC
TRBJ2-5,15,NA,NA,TRBV28,CASSSVPGFQETQYF,TGTGCCAGCAGTTCCGTACCGGGTTTTCAAGAGACCCAGTACTTC
TRBJ2-2,16,TRBD2,NA,TRBV2,CASSEELALNTGELFF,TGTGCCAGCAGTGAAGAACTAGCGTTGAACACCGGGGAGCTGTTTTTT
TRBJ2-5,13,NA,NA,TRBV28,CASASSRIETQYF,TGTGCCAGCGCCTCCTCTAGGATCGAGACCCAGTACTTC
TRBJ2-3,17,TRBD2,NA,TRBV11-1,CASSRDGLAGFTDTQYF,TGTGCCAGCAGTCGTGACGGACTAGCGGGATTCACAGATACGCAGTATTTT
TRBJ2-6,12,NA,NA,TRBV30,CACLSGANVLTF,TGTGCCTGCCTCTCTGGGGCCAACGTCCTGACTTTC
TRBJ1-2,14,TRBD1,NA,TRBV9,CASRTQGAVYGYTF,TGTGCCAGCAGGACTCAGGGGGCGGTTTATGGCTACACCTTC
TRBJ1-1,17,NA,few,TRBV11-2,CASSLDSAVFAGAEAFF,TGTGCCAGCAGCTTAGATTCCGCGGTCTTCGCAGGGGCTGAAGCTTTCTTT
TRBJ1-1,14,NA,NA,TRBV6-5,CASSTHTGNTEAFF,TGTGCCAGCAGTACCCATACAGGTAACACTGAAGCTTTCTTT
TRBJ1-1,13,NA,NA,TRBV6-5,CASSRAGTTEAFF,TGTGCCAGCAGTCGTGCCGGGACAACTGAAGCTTTCTTT
TRBJ1-4,18,NA,NA,TRBV5-1,CASSSGLILSGTNEKLFF,TGCGCCAGCAGCTCAGGATTGATATTGAGCGGAACTAATGAAAAACTGTTTTTT
TRBJ2-3,16,NA,few,TRBV28,CASSTYLGGRTDTQYF,TGTGCCAGCAGTACCTACCTTGGCGGCCGCACAGATACGCAGTATTTT
TRBJ2-2,13,NA,NA,TRBV10-2,CASSVGNTGELFF,TGCGCCAGCAGTGTCGGGAACACCGGGGAGCTGTTTTTT
TRBJ2-7,14,NA,NA,TRBV19,CASSIDPRAYEQYF,TGTGCCAGTAGTATTGACCCCCGGGCCTACGAGCAGTACTTC
TRBJ1-2,15,NA,NA,TRBV5-1,CASNIRGGDSYGYTF,TGCGCCAGCAATATAAGGGGGGGCGACAGCTATGGCTACACCTTC
TRBJ2-7,18,TRBD2,NA,TRBV18,CASSPPSLAGLSSYEQYF,TGTGCCAGCTCACCACCATCCCTAGCGGGGCTCAGCTCCTACGAGCAGTACTTC
TRBJ2-1,14,TRBD2,NA,TRBV27,CASSLTSGYNEQFF,TGTGCCAGCAGTTTGACTAGCGGTTACAATGAGCAGTTCTTC
TRBJ2-7,13,NA,NA,TRBV5-6,CASSLESAYEQYF,TGTGCCAGCAGCTTGGAGTCAGCCTACGAGCAGTACTTC
TRBJ1-5,17,TRBD1,NA,TRBV4-2,CASSQVQGAASNQPQHF,TGTGCCAGCAGCCAAGTCCAGGGGGCTGCGAGCAATCAGCCCCAGCATTTT
TRBJ2-6,16,NA,NA,TRBV5-4,CASSLGSRAGANVLTF,TGTGCCAGCAGCTTGGGGTCGCGGGCTGGGGCCAACGTCCTGACTTTC
TRBJ2-7,13,NA,NA,TRBV25-1,CASSEHGQPEQYF,TGTGCCAGCAGTGAACACGGACAGCCCGAGCAGTACTTC
TRBJ2-1,15,NA,NA,TRBV10-1,CASSEGGASYNEQFF,TGCGCCAGCAGTGAGGGGGGGGCCTCCTACAATGAGCAGTTCTTC
TRBJ1-2,16,TRBD1,NA,TRBV28,CASSFLPQGNPYGYTF,TGTGCCAGCAGTTTTCTCCCACAGGGGAACCCTTATGGCTACACCTTC
TRBJ1-2,11,TRBD1,many,TRBV2,CATGQGRGYTF,TGTGCCACCGGACAGGGACGGGGCTACACCTTC
TRBJ1-4,15,NA,NA,TRBV23-1,CASSTSGLGREKLFF,TGCGCCAGCAGTACAAGTGGACTTGGCCGAGAAAAACTGTTTTTT
TRBJ2-7,14,NA,NA,TRBV18,CASSPTVLAYEQYF,TGTGCCAGCTCACCGACAGTCTTGGCCTACGAGCAGTACTTC
TRBJ2-2,12,NA,few,TRBV2,CASTMNTGELFF,TGTGCCAGCACTATGAACACCGGGGAGCTGTTTTTT
TRBJ2-1,14,NA,NA,TRBV5-8,CASSLEATGNEQFF,TGTGCCAGCAGTCTCGAGGCCACAGGCAATGAGCAGTTCTTC
TRBJ2-6,15,NA,NA,TRBV11-2,CASSAYSSGANVLTF,TGTGCCAGCAGCGCATACAGCTCTGGGGCCAACGTCCTGACTTTC
TRBJ1-1,13,NA,NA,TRBV5-4,CASSRDTNTEAFF,TGTGCCAGCAGCCGGGACACGAACACTGAAGCTTTCTTT
TRBJ2-7,16,NA,NA,TRBV27,CASSLGAGSPSYEQYF,TGTGCCAGCAGTTTAGGGGCAGGGTCTCCCTCCTACGAGCAGTACTTC
TRBJ1-5,14,NA,NA,TRBV5-1,CASSPGQYNQPQHF,TGCGCCAGCAGCCCGGGACAATACAATCAGCCCCAGCATTTT
TRBJ2-2,15,TRBD2,NA,TRBV10-3,CAIRAGGPATGELFF,TGTGCCATCAGGGCGGGAGGGCCGGCCACCGGGGAGCTGTTTTTT
TRBJ2-1,11,NA,NA,TRBV6-6,CATSQDNEQFF,TGTGCCACCTCACAGGATAATGAGCAGTTCTTC
TRBJ2-7,14,TRBD1,NA,TRBV7-2,CASSLLGQASEQYF,TGTGCCAGCAGCTTACTCGGACAGGCGAGCGAGCAGTACTTC
TRBJ2-7,14,TRBD1,once,TRBV19,CASSSRQGVYEQYF,TGTGCCAGTAGTTCACGACAGGGGGTCTACGAGCAGTACTTC